The sequence of this T cell receptor beta chain was determined in a study of Ad26.COV2.S vaccination and SARS-CoV-2 variants. Looking at the study overall: Administration of Ad26.COV2.S was intramuscular, either once or twice 56 days apart. Study outcomes and limitations: Spike-specific TCR breadth in vaccine recipients exceeded that seen in placebo recipients.

Generated by immunoSEQ multiplex PCR, the TCRdb table keeps only in-frame clones and is missing some. The sample carries around 300,000 clones, about 86% recorded once. The ends lost 3 bases at V and 7 bases at J; junction bases unmatched: 5. CDR3 size: 14 residues. Germline CDR1 ENHRY, CDR2 SYGVKD. Noted treatment: 15 to 20 received Ad26.COV2.S at low or high dose, single or two shots; a few received placebo; per-sample allocation not given. All samples were drawn on day 63, counting from the first vaccine or placebo injection. In the vaccine, an Ad26 vector expressed the SARS-CoV-2 spike of the Wuhan strain. This clone was seen once. What it binds is not known.

V and J are TRBV10-3 and TRBJ2-1; TRBD2 matches 8 bases. Specimen: peripheral blood, collected in a trial of Ad26.COV2.S vaccine versus placebo. The receptor's source is a person aged 18-60 years who received the Ad26.COV2.S COVID-19 vaccine or a placebo. CDR3 nucleotide sequence: TGTGCCATCAGTGACGGGAGGGCGGGGAATGAGCAGTTCTTC. Its protein is CAISDGRAGNEQFF.